These 8 T cell receptor beta chains share one sample of origin, sequenced in a study of blood T cell repertoires in COVID-19. The repertoire was sequenced with immunoSEQ multiplex PCR; TCRdb's copy has only in-frame clones and lacks some. The data show 330,000 or so clones, roughly 87% seen once. The sequenced material came from peripheral blood. These TCRs come from a man aged 25 to 40 with COVID-19, enrolled during active disease.

This clone appeared once. The rearrangement joins TRBV25-1 to TRBJ1-1, with a possible D match to TRBD1 (5 bases). This CDR3 is 16 amino acids long. Germline V gene sequence: CDR1 MGHDK, CDR2 SYGVNS. V was clipped by 1 base and J by 2 bases, with 14 bases between them. CDR3 sequence: CASSEFPQGLNTEAFF. As DNA, the CDR3 is TGTGCCAGCAGTGAATTTCCCCAGGGATTAAACACTGAAGCTTTCTTT.

The gene calls are TRBV11-2 and TRBJ1-2; 10 bases align to TRBD1. The CDR3 has 15 residues. The V gene's germline CDR1 is SGHAT and CDR2 FQNNGV. Trimming at V came to 5 bases and at J to 3 bases, leaving 6 bases not matched to a gene. This CDR3 is CASSPGQGTYYGYTF. DNA for the CDR3: TGTGCCAGCAGCCCGGGACAGGGGACGTACTATGGCTACACCTTC.

The chain carries TRBV9 and TRBJ2-3; TRBD2 agrees at 11 bases. CDR3 length: 16 amino acids. Germline CDR1 is SGDLS and CDR2 is YYNGEE. V shed 3 bases and J 4 bases; nucleotides not matched to a gene: 7. This CDR3 is CASSGFVSGGADTQYF. CDR3 bases: TGTGCCAGCAGCGGGTTTGTTAGCGGGGGGGCAGATACGCAGTATTTT.

This clone appeared once. The rearrangement joins TRBV27 to TRBJ2-1; the match to TRBD2 covers 12 bases. The CDR3 runs 17 residues. CDR1 and CDR2 (germline): MNHEY, SMNVEV (reference sequence). Trimming at V came to 3 bases and at J to 6 bases, leaving 9 bases not matched to a gene. This CDR3 reads CASSFASGGAGINEQFF. In DNA form, the CDR3 reads TGTGCCAGCAGTTTCGCTAGCGGGGGGGCGGGTATCAATGAGCAGTTCTTC.

V is TRBV7-2 and J is TRBJ1-1; D is uncertain. The length of the CDR3 is 12 residues. Trimming shortened V by 6 bases and J by 8 bases, and 13 bases separated the two germline ends. The germline CDR1 and CDR2 sequences are SGHTA and FQGNSA. Here the CDR3 reads CASSSTRREAFF. DNA of the CDR3: TGTGCCAGCAGTTCGACTCGGAGGGAAGCTTTCTTT.

The chain employs TRBV6-5 and TRBJ2-2; possibly TRBD1 for D (5 bases). Trimming stripped 7 bases from V and 0 bases from J, with 9 bases between. Germline CDR1 and CDR2: MNHEY and SVGAGI. This CDR3 region has 14 residues. CDR3 nucleotide sequence: TGTGCCAGCAACCCAGGGCCGAACACCGGGGAGCTGTTTTTT. Translating it yields CASNPGPNTGELFF.

The chain uses TRBV19 and TRBJ1-5; 7 bases are shared with TRBD1. Germline V gives CDR1 LNHDA, CDR2 SQIVND (reference sequence). This CDR3 comprises 15 residues. The V segment lost 3 bases and the J segment 3 bases; nucleotides outside the gene matches: 5. CDR3 in amino acids: CASSMSQGDNQPQHF. In DNA, the CDR3 is TGTGCCAGTAGTATGTCTCAGGGGGACAATCAGCCCCAGCATTTT.

The chain combines TRBV30 with TRBJ2-7; D is possibly TRBD2 (5 bases). Germline CDR1 and CDR2: GTSNPN and SVGIG (reference sequence). The CDR3 length is 11 residues. The V gene lost 3 bases and the J gene lost 2 bases, with 5 bases spanning the gap. CDR3 loop: CAWSGTYEQYF. The CDR3 bases are TGTGCCTGGAGCGGGACCTACGAGCAGTACTTC.